Listed below are T cell receptor beta chains from one sample, sequenced in a study of CD8 T cells in Susac syndrome. TCRdb re-derived calls from the immunoSEQ multiplex PCR reads in MiXCR, one entry per CDR3 protein. The data hold roughly 200,000 distinct CDR3 sequences, with about 91% observed a single time. Source material: CD4+ T cells from PBMCs. The receptors shown here come from a human donor with Susac syndrome. Both conserved end residues are part of each CDR3. A D gene is named only where the DNA matches it firmly. Rows may omit the clone size; those that give it use once, few, many or a size class.

J gene,V gene,clone size,D gene,CDR3 DNA,CDR3 protein
TRBJ1-1,TRBV19,NA,NA,TGTGCCAGTAGTCTCTGGAGTGGGTCCACTGAAGCTTTCTTT,CASSLWSGSTEAFF
TRBJ1-5,TRBV9,NA,TRBD1,TGTGCCAGCAGCCCGGACAGGTATAGCAATCAGCCCCAGCATTTT,CASSPDRYSNQPQHF
TRBJ2-1,TRBV20-1,NA,NA,TGCAGTGCCCCCAGTTTTAACTCCTACAATGAGCAGTTCTTC,CSAPSFNSYNEQFF
TRBJ2-3,TRBV24-1,NA,NA,TGTGCCACCAGTGATTTCAGCACAGATACGCAGTATTTT,CATSDFSTDTQYF
TRBJ2-1,TRBV18,NA,NA,TGTGCCAGCTCGCCACAGGGTCAGGACAATGAGCAGTTCTTC,CASSPQGQDNEQFF
TRBJ2-5,TRBV12-3/TRBV12-4,NA,TRBD1,TGTGCCAGCAGTACCTACAGGGGGCGCGGAGAGACCCAGTACTTC,CASSTYRGRGETQYF
TRBJ2-3,TRBV24-1,NA,TRBD2,TGTGCCACCAGTTTCCCAGGACTAGCGGGAGGTCTAGATACGCAGTATTTT,CATSFPGLAGGLDTQYF
TRBJ1-1,TRBV20-1,NA,NA,TGCAGTGCTAGAGATCGGGGGAAGTTATCTGAAGCTTTCTTT,CSARDRGKLSEAFF
TRBJ1-2,TRBV6-1,NA,TRBD1,TGTGCCAGCAGTAAACAGGGGGAGAACTATGGCTACACCTTC,CASSKQGENYGYTF
TRBJ1-5,TRBV2,NA,NA,TGTGCCAGCAGGGAGACAGGCCTTCAGCCCCAGCATTTT,CASRETGLQPQHF
TRBJ1-1,TRBV7-9,NA,NA,TGTGCCAGCAGCCAGTCAACGGGGAACACTGAAGCTTTCTTT,CASSQSTGNTEAFF
TRBJ2-1,TRBV20-1,NA,TRBD2,TGCAGTGCTTTTGGACTAGCGGGAGGGCCTAGGGCTGCCAATGAGCAGTTCTTC,CSAFGLAGGPRAANEQFF
TRBJ2-3,TRBV9,NA,TRBD2,TGTGCCAGCAGCGTCTTTCGGGGGGGCGCCACAGATACGCAGTATTTT,CASSVFRGGATDTQYF
TRBJ1-3,TRBV9,NA,NA,TGTGCCAGCAGCGTAGGATTAGGGGAGGCTGGAAACACCATATATTTT,CASSVGLGEAGNTIYF
TRBJ2-5,TRBV7-2,once,TRBD2,TGTGCCAGCAGCCGGACTAGCGGGGGGAGCCTGGAGACCCAGTACTTC,CASSRTSGGSLETQYF